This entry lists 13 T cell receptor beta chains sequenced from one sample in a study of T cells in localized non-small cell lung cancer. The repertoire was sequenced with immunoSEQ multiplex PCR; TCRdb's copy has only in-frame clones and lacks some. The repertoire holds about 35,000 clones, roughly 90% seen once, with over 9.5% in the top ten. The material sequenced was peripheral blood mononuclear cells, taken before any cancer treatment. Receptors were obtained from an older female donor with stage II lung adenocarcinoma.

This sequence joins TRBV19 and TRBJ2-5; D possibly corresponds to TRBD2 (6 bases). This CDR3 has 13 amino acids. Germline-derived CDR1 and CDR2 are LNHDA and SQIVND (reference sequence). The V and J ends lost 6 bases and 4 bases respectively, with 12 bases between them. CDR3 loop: CASSPSAVETQYF. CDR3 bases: TGTGCCAGTAGCCCTAGCGCTGTAGAGACCCAGTACTTC.

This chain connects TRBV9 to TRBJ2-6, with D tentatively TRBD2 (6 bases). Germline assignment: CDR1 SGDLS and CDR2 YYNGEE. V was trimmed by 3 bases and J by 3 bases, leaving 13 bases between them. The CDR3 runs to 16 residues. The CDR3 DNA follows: TGTGCCAGCAGCGCCGGAAGACTAGGTGGGGCCAACGTCCTGACTTTC. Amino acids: CASSAGRLGGANVLTF.

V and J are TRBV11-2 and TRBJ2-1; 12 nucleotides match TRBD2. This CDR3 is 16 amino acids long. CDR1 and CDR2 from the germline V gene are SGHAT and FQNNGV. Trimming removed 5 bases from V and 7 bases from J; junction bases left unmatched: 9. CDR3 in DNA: TGTGCCAGCAGCCTCCGACTAGCGGGGGCAGGGAATGAGCAGTTCTTC. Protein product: CASSLRLAGAGNEQFF.

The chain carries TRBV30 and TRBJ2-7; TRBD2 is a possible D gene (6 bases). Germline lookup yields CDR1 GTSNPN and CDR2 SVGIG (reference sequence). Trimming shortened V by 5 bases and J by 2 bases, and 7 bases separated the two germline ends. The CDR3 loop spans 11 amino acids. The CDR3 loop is CAWERAYEQYF. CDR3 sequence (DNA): TGTGCCTGGGAGCGGGCCTACGAGCAGTACTTC.

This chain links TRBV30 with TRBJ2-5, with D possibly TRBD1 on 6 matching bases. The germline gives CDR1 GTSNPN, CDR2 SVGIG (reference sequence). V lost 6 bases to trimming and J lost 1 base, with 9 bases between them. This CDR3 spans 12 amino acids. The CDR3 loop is CACEQGQETQYF. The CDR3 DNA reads TGTGCCTGCGAACAGGGCCAAGAGACCCAGTACTTC.

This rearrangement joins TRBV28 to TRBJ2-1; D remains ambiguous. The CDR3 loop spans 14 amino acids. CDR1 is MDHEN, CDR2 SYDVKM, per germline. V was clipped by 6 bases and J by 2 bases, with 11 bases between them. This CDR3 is CASSKGPTYNEQFF. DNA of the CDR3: TGTGCCAGCAGCAAGGGTCCAACCTACAATGAGCAGTTCTTC.

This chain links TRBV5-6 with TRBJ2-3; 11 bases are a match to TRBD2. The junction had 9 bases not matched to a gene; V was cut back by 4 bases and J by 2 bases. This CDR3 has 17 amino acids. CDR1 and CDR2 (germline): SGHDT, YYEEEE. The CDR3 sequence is CASSPYTGLADTDTQYF. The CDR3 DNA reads TGTGCCAGCAGCCCGTATACGGGACTAGCGGACACAGATACGCAGTATTTT.

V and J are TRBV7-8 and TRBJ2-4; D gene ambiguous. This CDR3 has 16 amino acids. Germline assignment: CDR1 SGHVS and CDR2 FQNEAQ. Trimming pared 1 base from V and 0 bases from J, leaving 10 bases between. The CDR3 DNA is TGTGCCAGCAGCTTAGGCACAGAGCTAGCCAAAAACATTCAGTACTTC. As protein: CASSLGTELAKNIQYF.

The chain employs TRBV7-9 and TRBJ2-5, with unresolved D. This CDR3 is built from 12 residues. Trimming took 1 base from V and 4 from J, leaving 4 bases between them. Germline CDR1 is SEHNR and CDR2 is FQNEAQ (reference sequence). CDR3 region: CASSLDIETQYF. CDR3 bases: TGTGCCAGCAGCTTAGATATAGAGACCCAGTACTTC.

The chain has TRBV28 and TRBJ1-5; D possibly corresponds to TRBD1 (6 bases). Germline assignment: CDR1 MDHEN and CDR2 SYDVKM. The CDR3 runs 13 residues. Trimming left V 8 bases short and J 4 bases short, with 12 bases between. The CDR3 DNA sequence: TGTGCCAGCCGCTGGCAGGGGAATCAGCCCCAGCATTTT. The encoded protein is CASRWQGNQPQHF. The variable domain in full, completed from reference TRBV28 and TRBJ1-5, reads DVKVTQSSRYLVKRTGEKVFLECVQDMDHENMFWYRQDPGLGLRLIYFSYDVKMKEKGDIPEGYSVSREKKERFSLILESASTNQTSMYLCASRWQGNQPQHFGDGTRLSIL.

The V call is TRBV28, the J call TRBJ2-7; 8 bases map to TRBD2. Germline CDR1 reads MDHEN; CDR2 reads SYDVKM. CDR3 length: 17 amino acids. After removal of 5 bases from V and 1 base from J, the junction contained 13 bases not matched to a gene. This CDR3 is CASSAASAGEGSYEQYF. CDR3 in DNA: TGTGCCAGCAGTGCAGCCTCAGCGGGGGAGGGATCCTACGAGCAGTACTTC.

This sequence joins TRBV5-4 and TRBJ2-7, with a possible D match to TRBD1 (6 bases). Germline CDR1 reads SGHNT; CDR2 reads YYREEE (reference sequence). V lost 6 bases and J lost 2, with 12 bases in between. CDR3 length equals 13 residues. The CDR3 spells CASKDRLTYEQYF. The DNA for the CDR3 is TGTGCCAGCAAAGACAGGCTCACCTACGAGCAGTACTTC.

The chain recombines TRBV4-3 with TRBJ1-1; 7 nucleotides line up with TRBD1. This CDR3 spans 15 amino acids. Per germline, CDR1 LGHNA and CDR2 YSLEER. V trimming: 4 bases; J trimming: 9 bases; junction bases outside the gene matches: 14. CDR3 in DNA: TGCGCCAGCAGCCCTCGTGGCACTCAGGGGGATAAAGCTTTCTTT. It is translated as CASSPRGTQGDKAFF.